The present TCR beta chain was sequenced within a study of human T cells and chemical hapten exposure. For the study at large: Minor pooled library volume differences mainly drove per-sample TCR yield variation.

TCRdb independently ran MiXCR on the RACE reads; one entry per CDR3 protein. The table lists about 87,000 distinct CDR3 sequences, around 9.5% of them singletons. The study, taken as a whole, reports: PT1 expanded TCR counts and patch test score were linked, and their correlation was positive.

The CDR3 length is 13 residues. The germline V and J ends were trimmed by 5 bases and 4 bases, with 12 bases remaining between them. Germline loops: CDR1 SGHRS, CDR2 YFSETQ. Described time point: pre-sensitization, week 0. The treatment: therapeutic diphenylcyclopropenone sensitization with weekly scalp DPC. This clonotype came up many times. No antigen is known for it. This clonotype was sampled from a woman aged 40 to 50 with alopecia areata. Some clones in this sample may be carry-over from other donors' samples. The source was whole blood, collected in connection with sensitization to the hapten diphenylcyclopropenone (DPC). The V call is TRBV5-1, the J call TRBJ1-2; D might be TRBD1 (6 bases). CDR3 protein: CASRIDRLYGYTF. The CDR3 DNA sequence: TGCGCCAGCAGGATCGACAGGCTCTATGGCTACACCTTC.